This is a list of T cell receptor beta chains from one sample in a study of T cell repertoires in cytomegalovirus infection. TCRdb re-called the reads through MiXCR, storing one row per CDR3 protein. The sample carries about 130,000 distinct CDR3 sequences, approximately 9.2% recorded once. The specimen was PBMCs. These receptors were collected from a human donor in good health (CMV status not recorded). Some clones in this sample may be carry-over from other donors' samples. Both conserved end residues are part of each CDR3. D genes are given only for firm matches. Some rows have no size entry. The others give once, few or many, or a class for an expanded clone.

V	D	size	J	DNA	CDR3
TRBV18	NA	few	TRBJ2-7	TGTGCCAGCTCACCTTCCACCAGGTCGAGCTCCTACGAGCAGTACTTC	CASSPSTRSSSYEQYF
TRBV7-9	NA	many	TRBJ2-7	TGTGCCAGCAGCTCTGCTGGCGGGGCCTCCTACGAGCAGTACTTC	CASSSAGGASYEQYF
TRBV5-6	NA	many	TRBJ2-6	TGTGCCAGCAGCTTTCAGACACGCTCTGGGGCCAACGTCCTGACTTTC	CASSFQTRSGANVLTF
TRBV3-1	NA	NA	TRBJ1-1	TGTGCCAGCAGCCAAGAACTAGTGGGCGGGAACACTGAAGCTTTCTTT	CASSQELVGGNTEAFF
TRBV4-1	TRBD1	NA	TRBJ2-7	TGCGCCAGCAGCCAAGTCTGGGGACAGGGCTACGAGCAGTACTTC	CASSQVWGQGYEQYF
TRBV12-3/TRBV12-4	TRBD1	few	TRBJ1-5	TGTGCCAGCAGCCCCGGGACAGGGGCAAGTGGAAATCAGCCCCAGCATTTT	CASSPGTGASGNQPQHF
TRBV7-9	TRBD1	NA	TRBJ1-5	TGTGCCAGCAGCCAACAGGGGAATCAGCCCCAGCATTTT	CASSQQGNQPQHF
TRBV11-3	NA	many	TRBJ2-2	TGTGCCAGCAGCTTAGATTCCAGGGGATACACCGGGGAGCTGTTTTTT	CASSLDSRGYTGELFF
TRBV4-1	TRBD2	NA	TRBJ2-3	TGCGCCAGCAGCCAAGATAATAGCGGGGTATGGGATACGCAGTATTTT	CASSQDNSGVWDTQYF
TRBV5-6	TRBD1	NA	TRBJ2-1	TGTGCCAGCAGCGGAAAACAGGGGGACTCCTACAATGAGCAGTTCTTC	CASSGKQGDSYNEQFF
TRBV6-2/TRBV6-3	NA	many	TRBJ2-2	TGTGCCAGCAGTTACCACGGACAGACCGGGGAGCTGTTTTTT	CASSYHGQTGELFF
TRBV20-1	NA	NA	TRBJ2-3	TGCAGTGCTAGAGGCTTGGTTATGGATACGCAGTATTTT	CSARGLVMDTQYF
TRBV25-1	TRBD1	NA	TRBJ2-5	TGTGCCAGCAGTGACAGAAAAACCGGGACAGGGCAAGAGACCCAGTGCTTC	CASSDRKTGTGQETQCF
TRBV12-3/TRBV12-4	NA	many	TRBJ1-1	TGTGCCAGCAGTTTACGACAGGCGGGCACTGAAGCTTTCTTT	CASSLRQAGTEAFF
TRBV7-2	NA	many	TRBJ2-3	TGTGCCAGCAGCTTAGAGGGCGGGACAGATACGCAGTATTTT	CASSLEGGTDTQYF
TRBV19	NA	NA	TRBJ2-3	TGTGCCAGTAGTCCGAGGACGGATAGCACAGATACGCAGTATTTT	CASSPRTDSTDTQYF
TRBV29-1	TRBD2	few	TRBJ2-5	TGCAGCGTTGATCCCCTCCGGCAGCGGGGGGTCCAAGAGACCCAGTACTTC	CSVDPLRQRGVQETQYF
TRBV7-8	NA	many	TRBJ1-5	TGTGCCAGCAGACGTGACCGGGGGGCGAGCCAGCCCCAGCATTTT	CASRRDRGASQPQHF
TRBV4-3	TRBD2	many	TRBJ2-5	TGCGCCAGCAGCCAAGAAGGTCGTTCTGGACTAGCAGTGGAGACCCAGTACTTC	CASSQEGRSGLAVETQYF
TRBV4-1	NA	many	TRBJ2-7	TGCGCCAGCAGCCAAGTTGCGTCGGCCGGTTCCTACGAGCAGTACTTC	CASSQVASAGSYEQYF
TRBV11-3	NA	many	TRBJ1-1	TGTGCCAGCAGCTACAGGTTTGGCACTGAAGCTTTCTTT	CASSYRFGTEAFF
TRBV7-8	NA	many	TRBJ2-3	TGTGCCAGCAGCTTAGGGGGGCGGGCAACGGGCACAGATACGCAGTATTTT	CASSLGGRATGTDTQYF
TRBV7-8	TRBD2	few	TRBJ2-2	TGTGCCAGCAGCCGGACTAGTCCCACCGGGGAGCTGTTTTTT	CASSRTSPTGELFF
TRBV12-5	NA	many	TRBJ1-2	TGTGCTAGTGCCGCGACGGGGGGCGGTTTCAATAACTATGGCTACACCTTC	CASAATGGGFNNYGYTF
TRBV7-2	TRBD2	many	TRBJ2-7	TGTGCCAGCAGAGCTCGACTAGCGGGGTACTACGAGCAGTACTTC	CASRARLAGYYEQYF
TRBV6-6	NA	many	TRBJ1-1	TGTGCCAGCGGCCCTGCACTTAGGACCGTTGAAGCTTTCTTT	CASGPALRTVEAFF
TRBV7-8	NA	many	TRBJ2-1	TGTGCCAGCAGCTACCCCGGGACCCCTTTTTACAATGAGCAGTTCTTC	CASSYPGTPFYNEQFF
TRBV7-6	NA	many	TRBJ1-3	TGTGCCAGCAGCTTAGGAAGGGCTCACTCTGGAAACACCATATATTTT	CASSLGRAHSGNTIYF
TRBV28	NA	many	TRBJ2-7	TGTGCCAGCGGCAGGAGTTTGGGAGAGCAGTACTTC	CASGRSLGEQYF
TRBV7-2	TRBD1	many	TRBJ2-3	TGTGCCAGCAGCCCTAGAGGGGGCGATACGCAGTATTTT	CASSPRGGDTQYF
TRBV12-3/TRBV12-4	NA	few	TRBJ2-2	TGTGCCAGCAGGACGGGACATACGAACACCGGGGAGCTGTTTTTT	CASRTGHTNTGELFF
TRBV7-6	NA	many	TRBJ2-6	TGTGCCAGCAGTGTTTCTGGGGCCAACGTCCTGACTTTC	CASSVSGANVLTF
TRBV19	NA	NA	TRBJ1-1	TGTGCCAGTAGTACACCCCCCCTGGGGAGCACTGAAGCTTTCTTT	CASSTPPLGSTEAFF
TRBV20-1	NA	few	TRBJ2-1	TGCAGTGCTGCGTTGAACCTCTACAATGAGCAGTTCTTC	CSAALNLYNEQFF
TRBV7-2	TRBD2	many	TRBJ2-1	TGTGCCAGCAGCTTAGTCGGGTCGAGCGGGATGAATTCAATGGGCTCCTACAATGAGCAGTTCTTC	CASSLVGSSGMNSMGSYNEQFF
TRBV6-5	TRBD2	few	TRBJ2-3	TGTGCCAGCAGTTACTCGAGTAGCGGGGTTGCAGATACGCAGTATTTT	CASSYSSSGVADTQYF
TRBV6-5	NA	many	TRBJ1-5	TGTGCCAGCAGATTGGACAGTAGCAATCAGCCCCAGCATTTT	CASRLDSSNQPQHF
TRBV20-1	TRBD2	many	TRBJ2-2	TGCAGTGCTAGAGTGGGGACTAGCGTGTCCGGGGAGCTGTTTTTT	CSARVGTSVSGELFF
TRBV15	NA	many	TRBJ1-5	TGTGCCACCAGCAGAGAGGGGAATCAGCCCCAGCATTTT	CATSREGNQPQHF
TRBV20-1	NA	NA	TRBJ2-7	TGCAGTGCGATGGCCGGTTACGAGCAGTACTTC	CSAMAGYEQYF
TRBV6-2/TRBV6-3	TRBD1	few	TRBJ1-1	TGTGCCAGCAGTTCGCCCCTGCTCGGGACAGGGAACGCTGAAGCTTTCTTT	CASSSPLLGTGNAEAFF
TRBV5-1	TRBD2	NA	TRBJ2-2	TGCGCCAGCAGCTCCGCGGGGGGGCCTGGGGAGCTGTTTTTT	CASSSAGGPGELFF
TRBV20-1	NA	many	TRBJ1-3	TGCAGTGCTAGAGATCTGGGGTCTACTGGAAACACCATATATTTT	CSARDLGSTGNTIYF
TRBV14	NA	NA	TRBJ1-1	TGTGCCAGCAGCCAAGATATGGCAGGTTGGGCGAACCCTGAAGCTTTCTTT	CASSQDMAGWANPEAFF
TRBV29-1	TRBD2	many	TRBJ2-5	TGCAGCGTTGAAGCCATAGCGGGGGGGCCTGTAGGAGAGACCCAGTACTTC	CSVEAIAGGPVGETQYF
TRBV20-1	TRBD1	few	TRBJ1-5	TGCAGTGCTGTGACAGGGAATCAGCCCCAGCATTTT	CSAVTGNQPQHF
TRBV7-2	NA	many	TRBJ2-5	TGTGCCAGCAGCTTAGGCCGGATAGAGACCCAGTACTTC	CASSLGRIETQYF
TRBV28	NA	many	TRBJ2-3	TGTGCCAGCAGTTCCTGGGACACGCTGATTCACTCTAGCACAGATACGCAGTATTTT	CASSSWDTLIHSSTDTQYF
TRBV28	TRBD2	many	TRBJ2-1	TGTGCCAGCAGTTCAAGCGGGGGGGCGAATGAGCAGTTCTTC	CASSSSGGANEQFF
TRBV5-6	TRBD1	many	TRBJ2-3	TGTGCCAGCAGCTTTAAGGGACAGGGGCTGGATACGCAGTATTTT	CASSFKGQGLDTQYF
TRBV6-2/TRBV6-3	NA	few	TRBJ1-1	TGTGCCAGCAGTTCACCGGGACAAGTCACTGAAGCTTTCTTT	CASSSPGQVTEAFF
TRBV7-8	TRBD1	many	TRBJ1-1	TGTGCCAGCAGCCTAGACGGGACAGGGGCAGCAGTGGGCTCTAGAGCTTTCTTT	CASSLDGTGAAVGSRAFF
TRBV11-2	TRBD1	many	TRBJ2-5	TGTGCCAGCAGCTTTGGACAGGGAGAGACCCAGTACTTC	CASSFGQGETQYF
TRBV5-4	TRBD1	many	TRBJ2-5	TGTGCCAGCAGCTTCCAGGGGGTGGTTGAGGAGACCCAGTACTTC	CASSFQGVVEETQYF
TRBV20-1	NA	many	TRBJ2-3	TGCAGTGCTAGAGAGGGGCGGGGATTTGGCACAGATACGCAGTATTTT	CSAREGRGFGTDTQYF
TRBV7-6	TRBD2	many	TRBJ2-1	TGTGCCAGCAGCTTAGGACTAGCGGGGGAAACCAGCTCCTACAATGAGCAGTTCTTC	CASSLGLAGETSSYNEQFF
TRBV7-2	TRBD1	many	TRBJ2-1	TGTGCCAGCAGCCTAGGACGGGACAGGCAGTTCTTC	CASSLGRDRQFF
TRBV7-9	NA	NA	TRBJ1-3	TGTGCCAGCAGCCAAGCAAGGACGGCTGGAAACACCATATATTTT	CASSQARTAGNTIYF
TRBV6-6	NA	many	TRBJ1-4	TGTGCCAGCAGTTGGGCCCCTAATGAAAAACTGTTTTTT	CASSWAPNEKLFF
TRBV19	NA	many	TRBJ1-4	TGTGCCAGTAGTTTATGGACAGCAACTAATGAAAAACTGTTTTTT	CASSLWTATNEKLFF